This TCR beta chain emerged from a study of blood T cell repertoires in COVID-19. Study context: Both acute and convalescent COVID-19 samples were obtained from the United States, Italy and Spain. Nucleic acid was either cDNA or gDNA, and it came from T cells, B-cell-depleted T cells, or PBMCs.

Sequenced by immunoSEQ multiplex PCR; TCRdb stores in-frame clones only, minus some. The table shows over 200,000 clones, with 87% occurring only once. CDR3 length: 14 residues. The germline CDR1 and CDR2 sequences are MGHRA and YSYEKL. V gave up 3 bases and J gave up 5 bases; unmatched junction bases: 6. Individuals aged about 18 to 95 years were recruited from 20 to 25 US areas. Each participant's cohort was designated according to participant-reported clinical history. This TCR derives from a man aged 25-40 years who had recovered from COVID-19. The V call is TRBV4-1, the J call TRBJ2-5, with 7 positions matching TRBD2. Sequenced sample: PBMCs or T cells enriched from blood (not recorded which). The CDR3 DNA follows: TGCGCCAGCAGCCATCTGGGGGGGACGGAGACCCAGTACTTC. Translated: CASSHLGGTETQYF.